The rows below give T cell receptor beta chains drawn from one sample of a study of T cell responses to AZD1222 COVID-19 vaccine. Clones were sequenced by immunoSEQ multiplex PCR, and TCRdb holds only the in-frame ones, with some missing. The sample includes 120,000 or so clones, almost 95% of them seen just once. Here the sequenced sample was peripheral blood, taken on day 0 of AZD1222 vaccination. The origin of the receptors is an adult in good health. The CDR3 runs from the conserved cysteine through the conserved F or W.

>TRBV4-3|17|TRBJ1-4
CASSQEAAPIGDEKLFF
>TRBV6-1|13|TRBJ2-2
CASSELGTGELFF
>TRBV3-1/TRBV3-2|13|TRBJ1-1
CASSLYRGLEAFF
>TRBV9|15|TRBJ1-6
CASSATGEHNSPLHF
>TRBV5-4|16|TRBJ1-5
CASSLGGGNSNQPQHF
>TRBV7-2|14|TRBJ1-5
CASSSRQGSQPQHF
>TRBV25-1|15|TRBJ2-1
CASSERGTSGVEQFF
>TRBV7-2|15|TRBJ1-2
CASSLRGVGGHGYTF
>TRBV9|16|TRBJ1-3
CASSPRGAVSGNTIYF
>TRBV30|12|TRBJ2-1
CAWRQIANEQFF
>TRBV12-3/TRBV12-4|13|TRBJ1-2
CASSAPGHYGYTF
>TRBV19|17|TRBJ2-1
CASRSGSGRGSYNEQFF
>TRBV6-5|13|TRBJ1-6
CASRGQYNSPLHF
>TRBV2|13|TRBJ2-1
CASSAGLANEQFF
>TRBV3-1/TRBV3-2|13|TRBJ2-3
CASSPGRVGTQYF
>TRBV19|14|TRBJ2-7
CASTPGLDPYEQYF
>TRBV12-5|15|TRBJ1-4
CASGLVPPENEKLFF
>TRBV29-1|12|TRBJ1-5
CSAKDPDQPQHF
>TRBV6-5|13|TRBJ1-2
CASRRQGSYGYTF
>TRBV4-1|16|TRBJ2-7
CASSPTQRASSYEQYF
>TRBV5-1|9|TRBJ1-1
CASSPEAFF